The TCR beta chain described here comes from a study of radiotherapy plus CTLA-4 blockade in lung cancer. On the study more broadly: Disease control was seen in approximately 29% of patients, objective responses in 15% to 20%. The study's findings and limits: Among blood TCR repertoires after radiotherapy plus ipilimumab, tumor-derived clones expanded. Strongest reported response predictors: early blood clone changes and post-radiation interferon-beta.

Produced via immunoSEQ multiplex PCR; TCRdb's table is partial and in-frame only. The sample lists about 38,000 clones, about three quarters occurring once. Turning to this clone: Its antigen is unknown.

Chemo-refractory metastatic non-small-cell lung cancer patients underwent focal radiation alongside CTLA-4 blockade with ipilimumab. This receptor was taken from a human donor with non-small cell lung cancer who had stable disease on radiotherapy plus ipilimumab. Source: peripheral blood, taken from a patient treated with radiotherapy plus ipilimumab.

CDR3 residues: CASSPPGQSNGELFF. In DNA form, the CDR3 reads TGTGCCAGCAGCCCGCCCGGACAGAGCAACGGGGAGCTGTTTTTT. The chain recombines TRBV11-3 with TRBJ2-2; a weak D match, TRBD1 (6 bases). The CDR3 consists of 15 residues. From germline, CDR1 is SGHNT and CDR2 YENEEA. V shed 5 bases and J shed 7 bases, with 17 bases lying between them.